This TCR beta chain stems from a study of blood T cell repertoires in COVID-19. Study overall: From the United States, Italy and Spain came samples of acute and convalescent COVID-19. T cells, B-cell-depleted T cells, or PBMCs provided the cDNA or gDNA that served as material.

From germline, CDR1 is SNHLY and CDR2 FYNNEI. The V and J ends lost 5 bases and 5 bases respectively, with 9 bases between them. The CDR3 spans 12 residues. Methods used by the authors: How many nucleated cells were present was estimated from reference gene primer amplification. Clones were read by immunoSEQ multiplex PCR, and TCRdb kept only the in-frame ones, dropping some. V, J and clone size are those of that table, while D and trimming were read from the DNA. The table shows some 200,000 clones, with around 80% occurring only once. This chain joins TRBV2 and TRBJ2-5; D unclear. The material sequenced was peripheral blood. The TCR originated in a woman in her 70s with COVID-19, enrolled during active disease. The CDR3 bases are TGTGCCAGCAGTAAGACAAGGGAGACCCAGTACTTC. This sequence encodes CASSKTRETQYF. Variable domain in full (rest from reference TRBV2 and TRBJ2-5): EPEVTQTPSHQVTQMGQEVILRCVPISNHLYFYWYRQILGQKVEFLVSFYNNEISEKSEIFDDQFSVERPDGSNFTLKIRSTKLEDSAMYFCASSKTRETQYFGPGTRLLVL.